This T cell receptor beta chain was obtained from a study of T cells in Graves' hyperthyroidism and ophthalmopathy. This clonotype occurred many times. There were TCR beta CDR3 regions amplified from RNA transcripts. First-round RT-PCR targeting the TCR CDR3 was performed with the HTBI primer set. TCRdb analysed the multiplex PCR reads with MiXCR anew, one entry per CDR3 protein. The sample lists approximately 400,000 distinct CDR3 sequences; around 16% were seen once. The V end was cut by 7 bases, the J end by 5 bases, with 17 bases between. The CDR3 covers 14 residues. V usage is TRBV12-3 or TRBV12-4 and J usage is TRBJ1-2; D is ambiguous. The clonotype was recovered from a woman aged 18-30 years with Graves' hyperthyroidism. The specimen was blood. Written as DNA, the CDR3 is TGTGCCAGCACCTTTTCGGCGGCGAGGTATGGCTACACCTTC. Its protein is CASTFSAARYGYTF.